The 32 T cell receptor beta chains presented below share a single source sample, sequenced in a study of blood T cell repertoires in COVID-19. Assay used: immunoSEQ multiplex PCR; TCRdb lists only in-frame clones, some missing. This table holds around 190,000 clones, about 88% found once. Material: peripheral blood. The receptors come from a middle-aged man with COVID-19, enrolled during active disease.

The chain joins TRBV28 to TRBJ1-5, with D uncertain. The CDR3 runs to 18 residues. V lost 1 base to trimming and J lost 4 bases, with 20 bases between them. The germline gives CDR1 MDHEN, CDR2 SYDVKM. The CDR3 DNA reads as TGTGCCAGCAGTTTATCGCCGGGTTTAGGAACTGGGAATCAGCCCCAGCATTTT. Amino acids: CASSLSPGLGTGNQPQHF.

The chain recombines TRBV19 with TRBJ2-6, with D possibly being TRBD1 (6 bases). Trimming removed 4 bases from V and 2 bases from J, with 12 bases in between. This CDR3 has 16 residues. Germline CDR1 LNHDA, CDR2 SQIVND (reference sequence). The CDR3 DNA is TGTGCCAGTAGTAAAGGTGACAGGACTGGGGCCAACGTCCTGACTTTC. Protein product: CASSKGDRTGANVLTF.

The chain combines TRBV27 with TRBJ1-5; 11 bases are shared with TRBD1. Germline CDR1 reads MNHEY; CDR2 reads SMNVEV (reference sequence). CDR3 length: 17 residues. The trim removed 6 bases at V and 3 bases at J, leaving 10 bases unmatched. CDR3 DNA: TGTGCCAGCAGAAATAAAGGGACAGGGGGTTTCAATCAGCCCCAGCATTTT. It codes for CASRNKGTGGFNQPQHF.

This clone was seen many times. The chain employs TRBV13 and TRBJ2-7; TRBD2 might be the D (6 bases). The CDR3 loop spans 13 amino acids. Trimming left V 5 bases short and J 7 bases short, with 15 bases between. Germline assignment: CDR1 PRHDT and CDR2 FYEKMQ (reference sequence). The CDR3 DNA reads TGTGCCAGCAGCCAGGAGCGGGCGCGGGAGCAGTACTTC. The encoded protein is CASSQERAREQYF.

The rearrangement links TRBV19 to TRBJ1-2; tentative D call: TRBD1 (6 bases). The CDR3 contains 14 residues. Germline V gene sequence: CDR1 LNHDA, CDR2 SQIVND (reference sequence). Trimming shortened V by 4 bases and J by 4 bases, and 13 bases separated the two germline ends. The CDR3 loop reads CASSTPDSLYGYTF. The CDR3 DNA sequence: TGTGCCAGTAGTACTCCGGACAGTCTCTATGGCTACACCTTC. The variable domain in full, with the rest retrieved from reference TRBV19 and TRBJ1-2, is DGGITQSPKYLFRKEGQNVTLSCEQNLNHDAMYWYRQDPGQGLRLIYYSQIVNDFQKGDIAEGYSVSREKKESFPLTVTSAQKNPTAFYLCASSTPDSLYGYTFGSGTRLTVV.

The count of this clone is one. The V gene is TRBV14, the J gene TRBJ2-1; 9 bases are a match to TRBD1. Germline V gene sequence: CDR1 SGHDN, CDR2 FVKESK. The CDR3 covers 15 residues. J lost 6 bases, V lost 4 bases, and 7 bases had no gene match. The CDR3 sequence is CASSPHRGRVNEQFF. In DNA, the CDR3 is TGTGCCAGCAGCCCCCACAGGGGGCGCGTCAATGAGCAGTTCTTC.

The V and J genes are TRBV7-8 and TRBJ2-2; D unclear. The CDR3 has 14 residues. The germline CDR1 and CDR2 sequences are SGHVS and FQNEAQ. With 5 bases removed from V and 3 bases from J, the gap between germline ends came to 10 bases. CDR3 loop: CASSVYRYTGELFF. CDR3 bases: TGTGCCAGCAGCGTTTACAGATACACCGGGGAGCTGTTTTTT.

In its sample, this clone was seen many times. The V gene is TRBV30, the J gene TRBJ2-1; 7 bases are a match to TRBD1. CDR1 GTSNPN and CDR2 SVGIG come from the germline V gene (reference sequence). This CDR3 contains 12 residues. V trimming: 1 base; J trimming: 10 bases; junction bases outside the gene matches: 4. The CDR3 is CAWSGRGREQFF. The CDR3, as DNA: TGTGCCTGGAGTGGAAGGGGGCGCGAGCAGTTCTTC. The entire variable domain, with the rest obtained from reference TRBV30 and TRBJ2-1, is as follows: SQTIHQWPATLVQPVGSPLSLECTVEGTSNPNLYWYRQAAGRGLQLLFYSVGIGQISSEVPQNLSASRPQDRQFILSSKKLLLSDSGFYLCAWSGRGREQFFGPGTRLTVL.

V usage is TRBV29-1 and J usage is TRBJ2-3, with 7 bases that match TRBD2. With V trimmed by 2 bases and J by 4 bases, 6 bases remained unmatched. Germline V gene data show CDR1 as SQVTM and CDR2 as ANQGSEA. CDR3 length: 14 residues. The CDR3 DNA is TGCAGCGTTGAATCTAGCGGTAACCCAGATACGCAGTATTTT. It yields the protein CSVESSGNPDTQYF.

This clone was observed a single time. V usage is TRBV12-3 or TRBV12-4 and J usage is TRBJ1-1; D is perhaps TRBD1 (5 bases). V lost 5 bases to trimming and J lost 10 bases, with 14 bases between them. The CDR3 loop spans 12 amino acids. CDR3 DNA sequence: TGTGCCAGCAGTCCAGCGGGGGTTTCAGCTTTCTTT. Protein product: CASSPAGVSAFF.

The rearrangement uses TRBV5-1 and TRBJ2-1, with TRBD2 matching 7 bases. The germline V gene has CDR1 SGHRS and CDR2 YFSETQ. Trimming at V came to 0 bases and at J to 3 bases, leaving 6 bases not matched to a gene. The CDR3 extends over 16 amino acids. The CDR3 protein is CASSLVSGNVYNEQFF. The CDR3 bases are TGCGCCAGCAGCTTGGTAAGCGGGAATGTCTACAATGAGCAGTTCTTC.

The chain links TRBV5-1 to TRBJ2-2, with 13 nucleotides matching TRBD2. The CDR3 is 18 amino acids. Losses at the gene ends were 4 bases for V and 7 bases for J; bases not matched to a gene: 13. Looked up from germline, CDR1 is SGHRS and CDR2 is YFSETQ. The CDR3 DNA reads TGCGCCAGCAGCACGGTCACTAGCGGGAGGGCCGAGATCGGGGAGCTGTTTTTT. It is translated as CASSTVTSGRAEIGELFF.

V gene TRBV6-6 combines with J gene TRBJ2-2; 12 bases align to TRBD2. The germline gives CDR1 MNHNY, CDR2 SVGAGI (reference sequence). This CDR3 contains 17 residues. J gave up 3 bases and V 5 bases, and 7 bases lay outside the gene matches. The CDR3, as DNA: TGTGCCAGCAGTCCCAGACTAGCGGGGGTAGACACCGGGGAGCTGTTTTTT. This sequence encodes CASSPRLAGVDTGELFF.

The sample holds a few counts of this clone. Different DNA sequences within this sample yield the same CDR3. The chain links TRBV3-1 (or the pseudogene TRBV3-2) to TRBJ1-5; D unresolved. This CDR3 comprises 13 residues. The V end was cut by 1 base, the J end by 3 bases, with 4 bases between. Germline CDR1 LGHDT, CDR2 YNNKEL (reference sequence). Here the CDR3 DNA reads TGTGCCAGCAGCCAAGGGGCCAATCAGCCCCAGCATTTT. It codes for CASSQGANQPQHF.

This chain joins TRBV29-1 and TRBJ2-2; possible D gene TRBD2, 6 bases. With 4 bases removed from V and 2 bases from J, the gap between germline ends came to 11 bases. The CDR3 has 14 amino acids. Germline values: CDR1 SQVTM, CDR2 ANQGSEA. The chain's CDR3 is CSVGRGGNTGELFF. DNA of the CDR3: TGCAGCGTTGGGCGGGGCGGAAACACCGGGGAGCTGTTTTTT.

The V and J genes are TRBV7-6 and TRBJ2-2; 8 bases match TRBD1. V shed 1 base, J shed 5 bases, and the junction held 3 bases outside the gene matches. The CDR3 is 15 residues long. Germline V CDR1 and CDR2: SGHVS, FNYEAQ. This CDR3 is CASSLGRGRTGELFF. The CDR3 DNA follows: TGTGCCAGCAGCTTAGGCAGGGGGCGGACCGGGGAGCTGTTTTTT.

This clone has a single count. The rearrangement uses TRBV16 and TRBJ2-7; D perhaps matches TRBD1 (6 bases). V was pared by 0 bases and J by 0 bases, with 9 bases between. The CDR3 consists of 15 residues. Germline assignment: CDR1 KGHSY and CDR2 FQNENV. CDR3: CASSQSSGASYEQYF. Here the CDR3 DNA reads TGTGCCAGCAGCCAATCTTCAGGGGCCTCCTACGAGCAGTACTTC.

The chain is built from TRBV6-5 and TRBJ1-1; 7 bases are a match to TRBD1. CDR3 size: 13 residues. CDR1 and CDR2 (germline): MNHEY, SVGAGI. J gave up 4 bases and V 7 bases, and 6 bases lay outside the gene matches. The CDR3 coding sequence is TGTGCCAGCAAAACAGGGGTGGGCACTGAAGCTTTCTTT. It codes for CASKTGVGTEAFF.

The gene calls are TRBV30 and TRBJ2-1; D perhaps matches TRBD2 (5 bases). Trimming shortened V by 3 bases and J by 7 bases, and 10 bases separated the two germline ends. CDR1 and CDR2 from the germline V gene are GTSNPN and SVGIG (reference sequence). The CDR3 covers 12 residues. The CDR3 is CAWRRALNEQFF. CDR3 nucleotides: TGTGCCTGGAGGAGGGCCTTGAATGAGCAGTTCTTC. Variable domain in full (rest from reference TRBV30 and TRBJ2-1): SQTIHQWPATLVQPVGSPLSLECTVEGTSNPNLYWYRQAAGRGLQLLFYSVGIGQISSEVPQNLSASRPQDRQFILSSKKLLLSDSGFYLCAWRRALNEQFFGPGTRLTVL.

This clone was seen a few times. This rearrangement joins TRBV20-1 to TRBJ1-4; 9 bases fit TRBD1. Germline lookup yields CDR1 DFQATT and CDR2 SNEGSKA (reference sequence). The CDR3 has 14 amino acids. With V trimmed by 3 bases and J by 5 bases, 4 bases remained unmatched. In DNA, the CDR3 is TGCAGTGCTAGTACAGGGGGCACGAATGAAAAACTGTTTTTT. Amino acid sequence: CSASTGGTNEKLFF.

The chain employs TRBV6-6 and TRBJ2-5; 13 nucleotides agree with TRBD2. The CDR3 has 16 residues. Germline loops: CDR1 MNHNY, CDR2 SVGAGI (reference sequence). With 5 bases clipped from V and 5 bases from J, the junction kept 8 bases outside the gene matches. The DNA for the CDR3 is TGTGCCAGCAGTCTGACTAGCGGGAGGTCGGTGGAGACCCAGTACTTC. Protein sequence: CASSLTSGRSVETQYF.

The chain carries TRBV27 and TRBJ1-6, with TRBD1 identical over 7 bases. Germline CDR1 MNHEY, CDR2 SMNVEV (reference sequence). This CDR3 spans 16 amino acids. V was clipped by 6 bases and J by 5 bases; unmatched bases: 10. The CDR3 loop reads CASRSALTGNNSPLHF. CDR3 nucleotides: TGTGCCAGCAGGTCAGCCCTGACAGGGAATAATTCACCCCTCCACTTT.

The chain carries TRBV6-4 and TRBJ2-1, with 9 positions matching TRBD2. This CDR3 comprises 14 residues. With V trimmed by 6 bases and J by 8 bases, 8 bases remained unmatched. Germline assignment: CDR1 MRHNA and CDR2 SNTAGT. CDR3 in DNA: TGTGCCAGCAGCCCAGCGGGAGGTTCGGATGAGCAGTTCTTC. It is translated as CASSPAGGSDEQFF.

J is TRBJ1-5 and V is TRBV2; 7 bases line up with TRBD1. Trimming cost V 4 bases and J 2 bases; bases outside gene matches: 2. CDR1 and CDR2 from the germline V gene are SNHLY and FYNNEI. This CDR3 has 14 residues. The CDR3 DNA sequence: TGTGCCAGCAGTGGACAGGGTCGCAATCAGCCCCAGCATTTT. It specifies CASSGQGRNQPQHF.

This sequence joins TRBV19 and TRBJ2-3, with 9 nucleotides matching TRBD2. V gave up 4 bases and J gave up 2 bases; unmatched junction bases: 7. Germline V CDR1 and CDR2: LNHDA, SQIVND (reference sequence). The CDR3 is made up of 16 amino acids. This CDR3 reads CASSTTGTSITDTQYF. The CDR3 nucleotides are TGTGCCAGTAGTACCACCGGGACTAGCATCACAGATACGCAGTATTTT.

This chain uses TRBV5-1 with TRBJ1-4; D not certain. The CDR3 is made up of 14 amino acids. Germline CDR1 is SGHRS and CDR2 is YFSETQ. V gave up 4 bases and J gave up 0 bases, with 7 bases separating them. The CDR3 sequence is CASSPVATNEKLFF. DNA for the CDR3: TGCGCCAGCAGCCCGGTTGCAACTAATGAAAAACTGTTTTTT.

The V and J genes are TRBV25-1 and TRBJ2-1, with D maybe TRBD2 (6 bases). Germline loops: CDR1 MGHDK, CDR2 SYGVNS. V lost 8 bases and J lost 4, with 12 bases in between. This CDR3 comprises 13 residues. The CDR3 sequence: CASGSGEYNEQFF. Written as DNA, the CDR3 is TGTGCCAGCGGGTCGGGGGAATACAATGAGCAGTTCTTC.

CDR3 region: CASSFDINYEQYF. The CDR3 DNA reads TGTGCCAGCAGTTTCGACATCAACTACGAGCAGTACTTC. The V call is TRBV6-1, the J call TRBJ2-7; no clear D gene. The CDR3 consists of 13 residues. Germline V gene data show CDR1 as MNHNS and CDR2 as SASEGT. Between the trimmed V and J ends, which lost 5 bases and 3 bases, there was a span of 11 bases.

The CDR3 protein is CASSFDRDTEAFF. CDR3 nucleotide sequence: TGTGCCAGCAGCTTCGACAGGGACACTGAAGCTTTCTTT. The rearrangement links TRBV6-5 to TRBJ1-1, with 7 bases matching TRBD1. Germline V gene sequence: CDR1 MNHEY, CDR2 SVGAGI. The CDR3 has 13 amino acids. V gave up 6 bases and J gave up 3 bases; unmatched junction bases: 4.

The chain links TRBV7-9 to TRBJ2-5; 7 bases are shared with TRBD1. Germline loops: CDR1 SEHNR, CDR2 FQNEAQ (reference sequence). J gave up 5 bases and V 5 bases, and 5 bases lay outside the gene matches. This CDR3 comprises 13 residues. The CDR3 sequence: CASSPTGRETQYF. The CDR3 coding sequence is TGTGCCAGCAGCCCGACAGGGCGGGAGACCCAGTACTTC.

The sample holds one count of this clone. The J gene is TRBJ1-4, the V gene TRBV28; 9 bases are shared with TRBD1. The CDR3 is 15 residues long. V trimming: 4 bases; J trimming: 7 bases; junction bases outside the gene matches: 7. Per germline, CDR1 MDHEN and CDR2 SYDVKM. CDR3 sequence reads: CASSSRGQGSEKLFF. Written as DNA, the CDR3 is TGTGCCAGCAGTTCTAGGGGACAGGGAAGTGAAAAACTGTTTTTT.

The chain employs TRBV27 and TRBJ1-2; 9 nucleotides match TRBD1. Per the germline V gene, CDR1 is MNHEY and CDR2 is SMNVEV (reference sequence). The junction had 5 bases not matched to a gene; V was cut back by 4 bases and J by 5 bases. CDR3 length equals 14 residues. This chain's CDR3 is CASSYGTGRYGYTF. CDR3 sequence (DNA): TGTGCCAGCAGTTATGGGACAGGGCGATATGGCTACACCTTC.